The clone carrying this TCR beta chain was detected only a few times. As yet, its antigen is unknown. Germline CDR1 MGHDK, CDR2 SYGVNS. Trimming at V came to 4 bases and at J to 5 bases, leaving 7 bases not matched to a gene. The CDR3 length is 14 residues. Sample-barcoded 5' priming and a J-beta primer mix drove a second PCR of roughly 6 to 12 cycles. The template-switch adaptor was a 5' adaptor with 12 random nucleotides. It tagged each cDNA molecule. Via MiXCR, TCRdb re-called the 5' RACE reads, giving one row per CDR3 protein. The sample holds about 730,000 distinct CDR3 sequences; about 40% are singletons and the top ten take 20% to 25%. Peripheral blood from each donor was collected in a volume of 9.5 to 10 milliliters. Every sample gave at least 5 micrograms of total RNA when it was extracted. The source of the sample is a study of blood T cells in healthy people across ages. Regarding the study as a whole: Getting older went along with TCR beta diversity per million T cells dropping roughly linearly.

This sequence originates from a woman aged 60-70 years in good health. Sequencing used blood. The V and J genes are TRBV25-1 and TRBJ2-7, with TRBD1 matching 8 bases. CDR3 region: CASSATGVGNEQYF. CDR3 in DNA: TGTGCCAGCAGTGCGACAGGGGTGGGTAACGAGCAGTACTTC.